The rows below give T cell receptor beta chains drawn from one sample of a study of OX40 agonist ivuxolimab in advanced cancers. Assay used: immunoSEQ multiplex PCR; TCRdb lists only in-frame clones, some missing. The table includes 48,000 or so clones, around 90% detected once. Specimen: CD4+ or CD8+ T cells sorted from blood, collected in a trial of the OX40 agonist ivuxolimab. Receptors were obtained from an adult with an advanced solid tumor such as melanoma, head and neck, liver or kidney cancer. CDR3s include the opening cysteine and the closing phenylalanine or tryptophan. A D gene is named only where the DNA matches it firmly. Rows may omit the clone size; those that give it use once, few, many or a size class.

D,size,J,V,CDR3,DNA
NA,NA,TRBJ2-1,TRBV4-3,CASSQDLGNNEQFF,TGCGCCAGCAGCCAAGATCTGGGCAACAATGAGCAGTTCTTC
NA,NA,TRBJ2-2,TRBV27,CASSPTGPGELFF,TGTGCCAGCAGTCCGACAGGCCCCGGGGAGCTGTTTTTT
TRBD2,NA,TRBJ2-5,TRBV4-1,CASSQDLLQRGGQETQYF,TGCGCCAGCAGCCAAGATCTTCTCCAGCGGGGGGGCCAAGAGACCCAGTACTTC
TRBD1,NA,TRBJ1-2,TRBV6-5,CASSYTTGSGYTF,TGTGCCAGCAGTTATACGACAGGGTCTGGCTACACCTTC
TRBD1,NA,TRBJ1-4,TRBV27,CASSYRGQTNEKLFF,TGTGCCAGCAGCTACAGGGGACAAACTAATGAAAAACTGTTTTTT
NA,NA,TRBJ2-5,TRBV5-6,CASSLVGGPETQYF,TGTGCCAGCAGCTTGGTAGGGGGGCCCGAGACCCAGTACTTC
NA,once,TRBJ2-7,TRBV5-6,CASSLQGSTLYEQYF,TGTGCCAGCAGCTTGCAGGGTTCCACCTTGTACGAGCAGTACTTC
NA,NA,TRBJ2-7,TRBV11-3,CASSLTWGSAYEQYF,TGTGCCAGCAGCTTAACGTGGGGGAGCGCCTACGAGCAGTACTTC
NA,NA,TRBJ1-4,TRBV28,CASSPYPGTHNEKLFF,TGTGCCAGCAGTCCCTATCCCGGGACACATAATGAAAAACTGTTTTTT
NA,NA,TRBJ2-1,TRBV27,CASSLSPLQGNEQFF,TGTGCCAGCAGTTTATCGCCCCTTCAGGGTAACGAGCAGTTCTTC
NA,NA,TRBJ2-1,TRBV9,CASSVLLADNEQFF,TGTGCCAGCAGCGTTCTATTAGCGGACAATGAGCAGTTCTTC
NA,NA,TRBJ2-2,TRBV5-1,CASSIENTGELFF,TGCGCCAGCAGCATCGAGAACACCGGGGAGCTGTTTTTT
NA,NA,TRBJ1-1,TRBV2,CASSQNPKAFF,TGTGCCAGCTCCCAGAACCCCAAAGCTTTCTTT
NA,NA,TRBJ2-7,TRBV4-1,CASSQDTGEQYF,TGCGCCAGCAGCCAGGATACGGGGGAGCAGTACTTC
NA,NA,TRBJ2-2,TRBV28,CASSSHTGELFF,TGTGCCAGCAGTTCCCACACCGGGGAGCTGTTTTTT
TRBD1,few,TRBJ1-4,TRBV18,CASSPRDRVGEKLFF,TGTGCCAGCTCACCACGGGACAGGGTTGGTGAAAAACTGTTTTTT
NA,NA,TRBJ2-7,TRBV7-9,CASSLGGHEQYF,TGTGCCAGCAGCTTAGGAGGCCACGAGCAGTACTTC
TRBD2,NA,TRBJ2-5,TRBV28,CASSLGTSGGMETQYF,TGTGCCAGCAGTTTAGGGACTAGCGGGGGTATGGAGACCCAGTACTTC
TRBD1,NA,TRBJ2-1,TRBV19,CASSVRDRTDNEQFF,TGTGCCAGTAGTGTCCGGGACAGGACGGACAATGAGCAGTTCTTC
NA,NA,TRBJ2-5,TRBV7-7,CAPPARQEETQYF,TGTGCTCCCCCAGCCCGACAGGAGGAGACCCAGTACTTC
NA,NA,TRBJ2-1,TRBV6-5,CASSYHRGSGYNEQFF,TGTGCCAGCAGTTACCATCGGGGGAGTGGGTACAATGAGCAGTTCTTC
TRBD2,NA,TRBJ2-1,TRBV27,CASSSAGGPNEQFF,TGTGCCAGCAGTTCCGCGGGGGGTCCGAATGAGCAGTTCTTC
TRBD1,NA,TRBJ2-2,TRBV13,CASSSWTGAGELFF,TGTGCCAGCAGCTCATGGACAGGGGCCGGGGAGCTGTTTTTT
NA,once,TRBJ2-7,TRBV19,CASSGGALKEQYF,TGTGCCAGTAGTGGGGGGGCCTTGAAAGAGCAGTACTTC
NA,NA,TRBJ2-7,TRBV27,CATAEKWRRETLDAEQYF,TGTGCCACAGCAGAAAAATGGCGACGGGAGACCTTGGACGCCGAGCAGTACTTC
NA,once,TRBJ1-4,TRBV20-1,CSARRGEKLFF,TGCAGTGCTAGGCGGGGAGAAAAACTGTTTTTT
NA,NA,TRBJ1-2,TRBV19,CASSLDRNYGYTF,TGTGCCAGTAGTCTCGACAGAAACTATGGCTACACCTTC
NA,NA,TRBJ2-5,TRBV7-6,CASSPGETQYF,TGTGCCAGCAGCCCAGGGGAGACCCAGTACTTC
TRBD1,NA,TRBJ2-1,TRBV11-2,CASSTIRGRYNEQFF,TGTGCCAGCAGCACGATCAGGGGGCGCTACAATGAGCAGTTCTTC
NA,NA,TRBJ1-1,TRBV28,CASSFVRGGTEAFF,TGTGCCAGCAGTTTTGTGAGGGGTGGCACTGAAGCTTTCTTT
NA,NA,TRBJ2-2,TRBV7-9,CASSPPGEFTGELFF,TGTGCCAGCAGTCCCCCGGGCGAATTCACCGGGGAGCTGTTTTTT
NA,NA,TRBJ1-1,TRBV29-1,CSVVLQENTEAFF,TGCAGCGTTGTGCTCCAGGAGAACACTGAAGCTTTCTTT
NA,NA,TRBJ2-7,TRBV9,CASSVGSSGTYEQYF,TGTGCCAGCAGCGTCGGTTCCTCGGGTACCTACGAGCAGTACTTC
TRBD1,NA,TRBJ2-3,TRBV7-2,CASSFTGGADTQYF,TGTGCCAGCAGCTTTACAGGGGGCGCAGATACGCAGTATTTT
NA,NA,TRBJ2-3,TRBV15,CATTQGPRTDTQYF,TGTGCCACCACCCAGGGGCCACGCACAGATACGCAGTATTTT
NA,NA,TRBJ2-1,TRBV5-6,CASSVEGLNNEQFF,TGTGCCAGCAGCGTAGAAGGCCTAAACAATGAGCAGTTCTTC
NA,NA,TRBJ1-3,TRBV4-3,CASSQEGQYHPSGNTIYF,TGCGCCAGCAGCCAAGAAGGGCAGTACCATCCCTCTGGAAACACCATATATTTT
NA,once,TRBJ2-7,TRBV5-1,CASSLIGEQYF,TGCGCCAGCAGCTTAATCGGCGAGCAGTACTTC
NA,NA,TRBJ2-7,TRBV14,CASSKTGSRYEQYF,TGTGCCAGCAGCAAAACGGGGAGTAGGTACGAGCAGTACTTC
NA,NA,TRBJ1-2,TRBV7-8,CASSLDLARRGGDGYTF,TGTGCCAGCAGCTTAGATTTGGCCAGGCGGGGTGGGGATGGCTACACCTTC
NA,NA,TRBJ1-5,TRBV6-4,CASSEDNSNQPQHF,TGTGCCAGCAGTGAGGACAATAGCAATCAGCCCCAGCATTTT
NA,once,TRBJ2-3,TRBV7-2,CASSSWTVSTDTQYF,TGTGCCAGCAGCTCCTGGACAGTTAGCACAGATACGCAGTATTTT
NA,NA,TRBJ2-2,TRBV2,CASSERGGGTGELFF,TGTGCCAGCAGTGAACGCGGGGGCGGAACCGGGGAGCTGTTTTTT
NA,NA,TRBJ2-1,TRBV19,CASSIYRKNEQFF,TGTGCCAGTAGTATCTACAGGAAGAATGAGCAGTTCTTC
TRBD2,NA,TRBJ2-3,TRBV13,CASRPRIAGASDTQYF,TGTGCCAGCAGGCCTCGTATAGCGGGGGCGTCAGATACGCAGTATTTT
NA,NA,TRBJ1-5,TRBV5-1,CALKANQPQHF,TGCGCCCTTAAGGCAAATCAGCCCCAGCATTTT
NA,NA,TRBJ1-1,TRBV30,CACTRGTTFTEAFF,TGTGCCTGTACCAGGGGAACAACCTTTACTGAAGCTTTCTTT
NA,NA,TRBJ2-7,TRBV5-4,CASSFWGHDEQYF,TGTGCCAGCAGCTTCTGGGGGCATGACGAGCAGTACTTC
NA,NA,TRBJ2-7,TRBV4-2,CASSPGALEQYF,TGTGCCAGCAGCCCCGGGGCCCTCGAGCAGTACTTC
TRBD1,once,TRBJ1-1,TRBV6-6,CASSYRTGEASTEAFF,TGTGCCAGCAGTTATCGGACAGGGGAGGCCAGCACTGAAGCTTTCTTT
NA,NA,TRBJ2-1,TRBV27,CASRSEAYNEQFF,TGTGCCAGCAGATCGGAGGCCTACAATGAGCAGTTCTTC
NA,NA,TRBJ2-7,TRBV28,CASSFISYEQYF,TGTGCCAGCAGTTTTATTTCCTACGAGCAGTACTTC
NA,NA,TRBJ1-2,TRBV4-3,CASSQTDSSARGYTF,TGCGCCAGCAGCCAAACCGACAGCAGCGCGCGTGGCTACACCTTC
NA,NA,TRBJ2-3,TRBV2,CASSGSGPTYYTDTQYF,TGTGCCAGCAGTGGATCAGGCCCGACCTACTACACAGATACGCAGTATTTT
NA,NA,TRBJ2-1,TRBV9,CASSVYTGVGEQFF,TGTGCCAGCAGCGTATACACCGGCGTGGGGGAGCAGTTCTTC
NA,NA,TRBJ2-4,TRBV6-1,CASSRGHLAKNIQYF,TGTGCCAGCAGTAGGGGACATCTAGCCAAAAACATTCAGTACTTC
NA,NA,TRBJ2-7,TRBV29-1,CSVEAGLYEQYF,TGCAGCGTTGAGGCAGGACTCTACGAGCAGTACTTC
NA,once,TRBJ2-7,TRBV7-8,CASSLGTGDEQYF,TGTGCCAGCAGCTTAGGTACGGGGGACGAGCAGTACTTC
NA,NA,TRBJ2-5,TRBV7-8,CASSHWGTEGETQYF,TGTGCCAGCAGCCATTGGGGGACTGAGGGAGAGACCCAGTACTTC
TRBD2,NA,TRBJ2-3,TRBV19,CASSIDWGDYRTDTQYF,TGTGCCAGTAGTATTGATTGGGGGGACTACCGCACAGATACGCAGTATTTT